There are a few counts of the clone carrying this TCR beta chain. The data derive from a study of regulatory T cells in long-lasting Graves disease. Time point denoted: newly diagnosed GD, antithyroid drugs for less than 3 months. Scientists built the TCR library using RNA that was extracted from PBMCs. Patients with Graves' disease were diagnosed by American Thyroid Association guidelines. An endocrinology department in Xi'an, China, supplied the patients. Libraries of TCR beta came from iRepertoire HTBI primers plus Arm-PCR of CDR3 regions. MiXCR was run by TCRdb on the multiplex PCR reads, yielding one entry per CDR3 protein. The profile covers roughly 510,000 distinct CDR3 sequences, with roughly a sixth appearing a single time and around 12% taken by the ten largest. Per germline, CDR1 MGHRA and CDR2 YSYEKL. Between the trimmed V and J ends, which lost 0 bases and 0 bases, there was a span of 12 bases. The length of the CDR3 is 17 residues.

This sample also belongs to another study, concerning T cells in Graves' hyperthyroidism and ophthalmopathy.

The genes are TRBV4-1 and TRBJ1-5; no reliable D call. The specimen was peripheral blood mononuclear cells (PBMCs), collected at new diagnosis, from a patient treated with antithyroid drugs. The sequence derives from a man younger than 35 with Graves disease. The CDR3 protein is CASSQEIGFYSNQPQHF. Written as DNA, the CDR3 is TGCGCCAGCAGCCAAGAAATCGGATTCTATAGCAATCAGCCCCAGCATTTT.